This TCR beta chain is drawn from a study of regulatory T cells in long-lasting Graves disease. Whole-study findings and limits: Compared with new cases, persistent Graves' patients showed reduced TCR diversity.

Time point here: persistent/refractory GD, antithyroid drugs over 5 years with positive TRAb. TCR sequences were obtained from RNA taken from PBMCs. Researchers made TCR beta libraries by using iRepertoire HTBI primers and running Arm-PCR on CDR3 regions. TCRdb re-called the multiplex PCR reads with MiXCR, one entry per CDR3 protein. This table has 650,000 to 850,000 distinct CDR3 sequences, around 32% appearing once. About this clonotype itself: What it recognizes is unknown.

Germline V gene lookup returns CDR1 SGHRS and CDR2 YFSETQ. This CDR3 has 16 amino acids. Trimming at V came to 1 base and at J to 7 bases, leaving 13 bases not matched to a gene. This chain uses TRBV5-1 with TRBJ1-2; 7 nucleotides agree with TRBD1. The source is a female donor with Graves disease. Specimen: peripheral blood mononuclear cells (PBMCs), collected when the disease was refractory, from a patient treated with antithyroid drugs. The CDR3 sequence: CASSLPRDSSTGGYTF. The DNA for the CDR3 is TGCGCCAGCAGCTTGCCCCGGGACAGCTCTACTGGTGGCTACACCTTC.